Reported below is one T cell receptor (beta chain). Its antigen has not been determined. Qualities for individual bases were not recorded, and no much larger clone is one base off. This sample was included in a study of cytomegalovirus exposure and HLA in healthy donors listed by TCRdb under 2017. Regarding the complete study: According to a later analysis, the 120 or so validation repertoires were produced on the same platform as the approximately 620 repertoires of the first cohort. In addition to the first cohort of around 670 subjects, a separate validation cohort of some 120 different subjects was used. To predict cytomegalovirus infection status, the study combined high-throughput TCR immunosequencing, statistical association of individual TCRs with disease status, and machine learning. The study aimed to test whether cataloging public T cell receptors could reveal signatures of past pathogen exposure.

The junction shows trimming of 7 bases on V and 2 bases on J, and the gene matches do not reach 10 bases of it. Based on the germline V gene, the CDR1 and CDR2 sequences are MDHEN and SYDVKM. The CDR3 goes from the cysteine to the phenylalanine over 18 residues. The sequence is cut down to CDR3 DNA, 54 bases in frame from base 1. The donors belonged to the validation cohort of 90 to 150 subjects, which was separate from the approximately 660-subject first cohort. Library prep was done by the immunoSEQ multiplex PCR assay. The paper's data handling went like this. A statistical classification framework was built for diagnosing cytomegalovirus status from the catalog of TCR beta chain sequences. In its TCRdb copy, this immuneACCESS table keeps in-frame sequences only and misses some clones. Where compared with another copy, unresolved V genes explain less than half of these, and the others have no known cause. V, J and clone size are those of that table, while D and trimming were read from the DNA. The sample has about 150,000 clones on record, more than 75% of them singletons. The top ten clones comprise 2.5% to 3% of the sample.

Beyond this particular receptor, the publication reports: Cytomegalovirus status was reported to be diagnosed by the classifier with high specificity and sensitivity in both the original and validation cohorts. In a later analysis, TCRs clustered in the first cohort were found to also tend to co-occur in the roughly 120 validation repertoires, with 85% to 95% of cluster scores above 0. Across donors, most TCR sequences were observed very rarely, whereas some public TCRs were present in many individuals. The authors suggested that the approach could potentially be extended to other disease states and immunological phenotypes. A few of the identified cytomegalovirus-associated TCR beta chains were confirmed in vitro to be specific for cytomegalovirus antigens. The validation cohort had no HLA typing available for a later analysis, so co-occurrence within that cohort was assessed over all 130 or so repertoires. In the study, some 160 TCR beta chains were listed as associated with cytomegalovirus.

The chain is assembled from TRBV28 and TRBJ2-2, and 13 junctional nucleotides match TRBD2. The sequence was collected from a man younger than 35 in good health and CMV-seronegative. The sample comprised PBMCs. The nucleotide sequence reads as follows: TGTGCCAGCAACGGGGCTGGGGGACTAGCGGGAAACACCGGGGAGCTGTTTTTT. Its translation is CASNGAGGLAGNTGELFF. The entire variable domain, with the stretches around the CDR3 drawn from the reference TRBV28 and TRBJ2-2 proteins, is DVKVTQSSRYLVKRTGEKVFLECVQDMDHENMFWYRQDPGLGLRLIYFSYDVKMKEKGDIPEGYSVSREKKERFSLILESASTNQTSMYLCASNGAGGLAGNTGELFFGEGSRLTVL.